Reported below is one T cell receptor (beta chain). Antigen specificity is unknown. Assay: immunoSEQ multiplex PCR; the TCRdb copy retains only in-frame clones and omits some. The table lists 80,000 to 95,000 clones, just over 85% of them singletons. Trimming removed 4 bases at V and 3 bases at J, with 18 bases between. This CDR3 contains 16 residues. CDR1 and CDR2 from the germline V gene are SGDLS and YYNGEE. This record belongs to a study of OX40 agonist ivuxolimab in advanced cancers. Study details: The patients got ivuxolimab, which is an agonistic anti-OX40 (CD134) antibody. Three patients, one with hepatocellular carcinoma and two with cutaneous melanoma, achieved partial responses.

Overall study results and limits: CD4+ and CD8+ blood T cells expanded clonally by week 6 at 0.1 to 3.0 mg/kg.

The sample consisted of CD4+ or CD8+ T cells sorted from blood, taken in a trial of the OX40 agonist ivuxolimab. This receptor was obtained from an adult with an advanced solid tumor such as melanoma, head and neck, liver or kidney cancer. This chain joins TRBV9 and TRBJ2-3, with D possibly called TRBD1 or TRBD2 (5 bases each). Here the CDR3 DNA reads TGTGCCAGCAGCTACTTCTCCGGGACCCCAACAGATACGCAGTATTTT. Protein product: CASSYFSGTPTDTQYF.